At least ten counts were recorded for the clone carrying this T cell receptor (beta chain). These data belong to a study of regulatory T cells in long-lasting Graves disease. Time point: persistent/refractory GD, antithyroid drugs over 5 years with positive TRAb. Preparation of the TCR library used RNA extracted from PBMCs. HTBI primers from iRepertoire and Arm-PCR of CDR3 regions yielded the TCR beta libraries. MiXCR, run by TCRdb on the multiplex PCR reads, gives a single entry per CDR3 protein. The sample has about 460,000 distinct CDR3 sequences, under 25% seen once. Germline lookup yields CDR1 MDHEN and CDR2 SYDVKM. The CDR3 is 14 amino acids. Trimming stripped 11 bases from V and 8 bases from J, with 22 bases between.

The sequence was collected from a female donor with Graves disease. The source material was peripheral blood mononuclear cells (PBMCs), sampled when the disease was refractory, from a patient treated with antithyroid drugs. This sequence joins TRBV28 and TRBJ2-4, with D perhaps given as TRBD1 or TRBD2 (5 bases each). The CDR3 DNA follows: TGTGCCTCCTCCCCCCGCGAGGGGAGAGACATTCAGTACTTC. It is translated as CASSPREGRDIQYF.